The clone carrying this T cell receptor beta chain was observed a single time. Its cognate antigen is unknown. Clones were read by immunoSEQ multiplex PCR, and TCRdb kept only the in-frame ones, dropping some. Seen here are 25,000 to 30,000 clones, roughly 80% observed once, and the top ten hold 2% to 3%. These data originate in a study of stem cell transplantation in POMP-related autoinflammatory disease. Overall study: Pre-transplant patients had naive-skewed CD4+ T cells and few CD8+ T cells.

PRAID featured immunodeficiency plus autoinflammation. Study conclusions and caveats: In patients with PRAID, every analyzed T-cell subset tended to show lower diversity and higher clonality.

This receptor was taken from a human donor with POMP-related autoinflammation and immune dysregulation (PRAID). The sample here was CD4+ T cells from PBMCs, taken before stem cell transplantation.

The CDR3: CASSQNRDRGTEAFF. In DNA, the CDR3 is TGTGCCAGCAGCCAAAACCGGGACCGGGGCACTGAAGCTTTCTTT. The rearrangement links TRBV27 to TRBJ1-1; D is perhaps TRBD1 (5 bases). Deletions cut 6 bases from V and 4 bases from J, with 18 bases between. In germline, CDR1 is MNHEY, CDR2 SMNVEV (reference sequence). The CDR3 has 15 amino acids.